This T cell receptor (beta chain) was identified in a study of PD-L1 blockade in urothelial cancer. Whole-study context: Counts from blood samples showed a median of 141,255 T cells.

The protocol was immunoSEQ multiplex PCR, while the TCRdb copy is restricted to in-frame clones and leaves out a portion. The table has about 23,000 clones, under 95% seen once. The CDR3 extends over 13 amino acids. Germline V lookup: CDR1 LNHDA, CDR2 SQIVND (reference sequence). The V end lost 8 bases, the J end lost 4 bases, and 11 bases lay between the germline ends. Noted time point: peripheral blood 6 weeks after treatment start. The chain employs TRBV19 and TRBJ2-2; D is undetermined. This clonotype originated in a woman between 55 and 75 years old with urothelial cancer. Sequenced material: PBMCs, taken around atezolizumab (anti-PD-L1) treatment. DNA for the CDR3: TGTGCCAGTCGCGTGAGTGTCACCGGGGAGCTGTTTTTT. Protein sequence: CASRVSVTGELFF.